This entry features one TCR beta chain sequence. This likely traces to a read error, being one base from a far larger clone. A constant-region primer paired with the V-primer adapter amplified TCRs over approximately 19 PCR cycles. TCRdb independently ran MiXCR on the reads; one entry per CDR3 protein. This table holds tens of thousands of distinct CDR3 sequences, about an eighth found once. The source of the sample is a study of low-dose radiotherapy and immunotherapy resistance in tumors. Whole-study context: Each fraction given to Cohort 2 every two weeks delivered 1 Gy, and the total reached 13 Gy over 26 weeks. cDNA synthesis used a TRAV/TRBV-specific primer set for both chains.

Germline CDR1 MNHEY, CDR2 SVGAGI. CDR3 length: 15 amino acids. J was trimmed by 9 bases and V by 2 bases; bases with no gene match: 8. Time point indicated: before trial treatment. The treatment that donors received included nivolumab, ipilimumab, aspirin, low-dose cyclophosphamide and low-dose radiotherapy. This sequence originates from a female donor with ovarian cancer. The sequencing here drew on PBMCs, taken before treatment. This chain connects TRBV6-5 to TRBJ2-1; 9 nucleotides line up with TRBD2. CDR3 in DNA: TGTGCCAGCAGTTACGAGGCTGGCGGGAGGGTTGAGCAGTTCTTC. This translates into CASSYEAGGRVEQFF.